This T cell receptor (beta chain) was recovered during a study of blood T cell repertoires in COVID-19 (dated by TCRdb to about 2020). About the full investigation: Samples covering the acute and convalescent phases of COVID-19 were provided by collaborators in the United States, Italy and Spain. The prospective study material was composed of cDNA or gDNA derived from T cells, B-cell-depleted T cells, or PBMCs. Subjects who had been exposed to COVID-19, were actively infected with it, or had recovered from it provided the deeply sampled blood TCRbeta repertoires that made up the dataset. A freely available public database, intended as a resource for researchers studying the immune response to SARS-CoV-2, is where the repertoires were released. The samples were drawn from two sources: the first 160 participants of the ongoing ImmuneRACE study, and some 1,300 subjects contributed by 6 global collaborators. The sample metadata nearly always contained a de-identified subject ID, COVID-19 status, age in years and sex. Where available, HLA class I and class II types were taken from metadata supplied by the sample provider and were not determined by assay-based typing. The research as a whole found: The quantity of clinical and demographic metadata differed by source and by participant and was supplied without curation.

Clipping removes 3 bases from V and 9 bases from J, with 5 as the unmatched junction base count. The CDR3 contains 13 residues, cysteine and phenylalanine counted. Just the 39-base CDR3 DNA is kept, in frame starting at base 1. CDR1 and CDR2 (MNHNS, SASEGT) derive from the germline V gene. The collaborating institutions used their own protocols to collect whole blood in K2EDTA tubes. For TCRbeta analysis, collaborators shipped samples as frozen whole blood, isolated PBMCs, or DNA extracted from either of those sample types. About this clone itself: The antigen this receptor binds is unknown. Per-nucleotide qualities are absent, and no much larger clonotype sits a single base away.

The immunoSEQ Assay, a bias-controlled multiplex PCR, was used to amplify TCRbeta CDR3 regions from genomic DNA. Under the source paper's analysis protocol: Within the assay, amplification of reference gene primers was used to estimate how many nucleated cells each sample contained. To quantify the absolute abundance of each unique TCRbeta CDR3 rearrangement, sequence reads were collapsed and filtered. For each sample, productive Simpson clonality was calculated as the square root of Simpson's diversity index over productive rearrangements. Entries here come from immuneACCESS through TCRdb and include only in-frame sequences with V and J called. Some clones fail to appear in such tables; in the studies checked, an unresolved V gene covers under half of the shortfall, and the cause of the remainder is unknown. The V and J calls and clone size come from that table; D and trimming were worked out from the DNA. This sample has about 200,000 clones in its table, and around 81% of those were observed once. In total, the top ten clones hold around 6% of the sample.

The rearranged segments are TRBV6-1 and TRBJ1-3, with 7 central nucleotides matching TRBD1. This TCR was recovered from an older woman with acute or convalescent COVID-19. The sample comprised peripheral blood. The CDR3 corresponds to CASSDYRGATIYF. The DNA is as follows: TGTGCCAGCAGTGATTACAGGGGAGCCACCATATATTTT.